The next 12 T cell receptor beta chains were all read from a single sample in a study of CD8+ T cells in alopecia areata. Extracted RNA was reverse transcribed, and the resulting cDNA served as sequencing template. The method was immunoSEQ multiplex PCR; TCRdb's version includes in-frame clones alone and lacks a portion of them. Of about 180,000 clones listed, around 51% are singletons. Sample treatment: oral pan-JAK inhibitor, 5-10 mg twice daily. Sequenced material: CD8+ T cells sorted from blood, taken around week 53, from a patient treated with tofacitinib. Source of these receptors: a human donor with alopecia areata.

The chain uses TRBV4-1 and TRBJ2-1; D is undetermined. CDR1 and CDR2 (germline): MGHRA, YSYEKL. V was clipped by 0 bases and J by 5 bases, with 17 bases between them. The CDR3 consists of 17 residues. CDR3: CASSQDKKRAVNNEQFF. The CDR3, as DNA: TGCGCCAGCAGCCAAGATAAGAAAAGGGCAGTTAACAATGAGCAGTTCTTC.

This clone has a handful of counts. This rearrangement joins TRBV6-1 to TRBJ1-4, with 7 nucleotides matching TRBD1. V was pared by 5 bases and J by 7 bases, with 7 bases of the junction left unmatched. The CDR3 contains 14 residues. The germline gives CDR1 MNHNS, CDR2 SASEGT. The CDR3 nucleotides read TGTGCCAGCAGTCACCAGACAGGGTCTGAAAAACTGTTTTTT. Amino acid sequence: CASSHQTGSEKLFF.

There are a few counts of this clone. The chain uses TRBV6-1 and TRBJ2-2, with TRBD2 identical over 12 bases. The CDR3 is 15 residues long. Per the germline V gene, CDR1 is MNHNS and CDR2 is SASEGT. J was trimmed by 3 bases and V by 4 bases; bases with no gene match: 0. CDR3 DNA: TGTGCCAGCAGTGGACTAGCGGGGGACACCGGGGAGCTGTTTTTT. This sequence encodes CASSGLAGDTGELFF.

This clone has just a few counts. The J gene is TRBJ1-6, the V gene TRBV27, with D unresolved. Germline assignment: CDR1 MNHEY and CDR2 SMNVEV (reference sequence). Trimming cost V 5 bases and J 8 bases, with 10 bases left between them. This CDR3 contains 13 residues. This CDR3 reads CASSIREDSPLHF. DNA of the CDR3: TGTGCCAGCAGTATCCGGGAGGATTCACCCCTCCACTTT.

This clone was picked up a small number of times. The chain recombines TRBV5-4 with TRBJ2-1; TRBD2 might be the D (6 bases). Germline V lookup: CDR1 SGHNT, CDR2 YYREEE (reference sequence). Trimming removed 4 bases at V and 8 bases at J, with 13 bases between. The CDR3 contains 13 residues. CDR3 sequence: CASSVGGGYEQFF. The CDR3 DNA is TGTGCCAGCAGCGTGGGTGGGGGGTATGAGCAGTTCTTC.

The chain uses TRBV11-3 and TRBJ1-1; no clear D. V shed 4 bases and J shed 1 base, with 4 bases lying between them. In germline, CDR1 is SGHNT, CDR2 YENEEA. The CDR3 is 12 residues long. The CDR3 protein is CASSWGNTEAFF. CDR3 in DNA: TGTGCCAGCAGCTGGGGGAACACTGAAGCTTTCTTT.

The chain is built from TRBV19 and TRBJ2-7; 8 bases map to TRBD1. The length of the CDR3 is 15 residues. CDR1 and CDR2 (germline): LNHDA, SQIVND (reference sequence). V lost 4 bases to trimming and J lost 6 bases; unmatched junction nucleotides: 11. CDR3 in amino acids: CASSTGGLPYGEQYF. The CDR3 coding sequence is TGTGCCAGTAGTACAGGGGGCCTCCCTTACGGCGAGCAGTACTTC.

Concerning this clone: Other DNA sequences in the sample encode the same CDR3. The J gene is TRBJ2-5, the V gene TRBV9; a weak D match, TRBD2 (6 bases). CDR1 is SGDLS, CDR2 YYNGEE, per germline. V dropped 0 bases and J dropped 2 bases, with 8 bases sitting between them. This CDR3 is 14 amino acids long. The CDR3 region is CASSVEGGQETQYF. Here the CDR3 DNA reads TGTGCCAGCAGCGTAGAGGGAGGTCAAGAGACCCAGTACTTC.

The chain recombines TRBV19 with TRBJ1-5; TRBD1 matches at 8 bases. The CDR3 is made up of 14 amino acids. Germline lookup yields CDR1 LNHDA and CDR2 SQIVND (reference sequence). The trim removed 7 bases at V and 5 bases at J, leaving 7 bases unmatched. CDR3 sequence reads: CASTGTGSYQPQHF. The CDR3 DNA reads TGTGCCAGTACCGGGACAGGTTCTTATCAGCCCCAGCATTTT. The full variable domain, completed using reference TRBV19 and TRBJ1-5, is DGGITQSPKYLFRKEGQNVTLSCEQNLNHDAMYWYRQDPGQGLRLIYYSQIVNDFQKGDIAEGYSVSREKKESFPLTVTSAQKNPTAFYLCASTGTGSYQPQHFGDGTRLSIL.

The table lists this clone with a few counts. The chain recombines TRBV19 with TRBJ2-4; 10 bases match TRBD1. V lost 3 bases to trimming and J lost 5 bases; unmatched junction nucleotides: 4. Per germline, CDR1 LNHDA and CDR2 SQIVND (reference sequence). The CDR3 loop spans 15 amino acids. CDR3 in amino acids: CASSMRTGGENIQYF. CDR3 bases: TGTGCCAGTAGTATGCGGACAGGGGGAGAAAACATTCAGTACTTC. The complete variable domain, with remaining parts taken from reference TRBV19 and TRBJ2-4, reads DGGITQSPKYLFRKEGQNVTLSCEQNLNHDAMYWYRQDPGQGLRLIYYSQIVNDFQKGDIAEGYSVSREKKESFPLTVTSAQKNPTAFYLCASSMRTGGENIQYFGAGTRLSVL.

This chain uses TRBV7-2 with TRBJ1-2; D might be TRBD1 (5 bases). The CDR3 covers 14 residues. In germline, CDR1 is SGHTA, CDR2 FQGNSA. Trimming stripped 5 bases from V and 3 bases from J, with 13 bases between. For the CDR3, the DNA is TGTGCCAGCAGCGCCAGGGTTTTGGACTATGGCTACACCTTC. Protein: CASSARVLDYGYTF.

The chain is built from TRBV5-1 and TRBJ2-7; D not resolved. Trimming stripped 0 bases from V and 2 bases from J, with 9 bases between. Looked up from germline, CDR1 is SGHRS and CDR2 is YFSETQ. The CDR3 covers 14 residues. CDR3 residues: CASSLDDSTYEQYF. The CDR3 DNA sequence: TGCGCCAGCAGCTTGGACGATAGTACCTACGAGCAGTACTTC. The whole variable domain, filled in from reference TRBV5-1 and TRBJ2-7, reads KAGVTQTPRYLIKTRGQQVTLSCSPISGHRSVSWYQQTPGQGLQFLFEYFSETQRNKGNFPGRFSGRQFSNSRSEMNVSTLELGDSALYLCASSLDDSTYEQYFGPGTRLTVT.